These 7 T cell receptor beta chains came from one sample sequenced in a study of T cell responses to AZD1222 COVID-19 vaccine. This table comes from immunoSEQ multiplex PCR, and its TCRdb copy is limited to in-frame clones, with some not included. The sample lists some 150,000 clones, 90% occurring once. The sequencing here drew on peripheral blood, taken 28 days after the second AZD1222 dose. The receptors come from an adult who received the AZD1222 COVID-19 vaccine.

V is TRBV9 and J is TRBJ1-4; 9 bases are shared with TRBD1. The J segment lost 8 bases and the V segment lost 0 bases, leaving 8 bases of the junction unmatched. The CDR3 covers 16 residues. Germline values: CDR1 SGDLS, CDR2 YYNGEE. The DNA for the CDR3 is TGTGCCAGCAGCGTAGGGGGACAGGGAACTCAGGAAAAACTGTTTTTT. Amino acid sequence: CASSVGGQGTQEKLFF.

This clone has more than one count but fewer than ten. Other DNA variants within this sample encode the same CDR3. J is TRBJ1-3 and V is TRBV10-3, with D possibly matching TRBD1 (6 bases). Trimming shortened V by 6 bases and J by 0 bases, and 6 bases separated the two germline ends. This CDR3 is built from 13 residues. Per germline, CDR1 ENHRY and CDR2 SYGVKD. The CDR3 DNA follows: TGTGCCATCAGGGACAGCTCTGGAAACACCATATATTTT. Translating gives CAIRDSSGNTIYF.

The chain carries TRBV10-3 and TRBJ2-3, with TRBD2 as a possible D gene (6 bases). Germline V gene lookup returns CDR1 ENHRY and CDR2 SYGVKD. CDR3 length equals 13 residues. V was shortened by 9 bases and J by 3 bases, with 13 bases between the two germline ends. The CDR3 sequence: CAIKTRWTDTQYF. The DNA of the CDR3 is TGTGCCATTAAGACTAGATGGACAGATACGCAGTATTTT.

The gene calls are TRBV7-9 and TRBJ1-4; TRBD1 is a possible D gene (6 bases). Germline lookup yields CDR1 SEHNR and CDR2 FQNEAQ (reference sequence). Trimming removed 6 bases at V and 5 bases at J, with 10 bases between. The CDR3 is 13 amino acids. The CDR3 region has the DNA TGTGCCAGCAGGGGGGCATCGAATGAAAAACTGTTTTTT. Its protein is CASRGASNEKLFF.

V gene TRBV15 combines with J gene TRBJ2-5, with D perhaps TRBD1 (6 bases). CDR1 LNHNV and CDR2 YYDKDF come from the germline V gene (reference sequence). V was pared by 0 bases and J by 2 bases, with 10 bases between. The CDR3 consists of 15 residues. CDR3 sequence reads: CATSRDPTGQETQYF. For the CDR3, the DNA is TGTGCCACCAGCAGAGATCCCACAGGGCAAGAGACCCAGTACTTC.

Points on this clone: Other DNA sequences in this sample translate to the same CDR3. V is TRBV18 and J is TRBJ2-5; D possibly uses TRBD1 or TRBD2 (5 bases each). V was pared by 6 bases and J by 5 bases, with 10 bases between. This CDR3 comprises 12 residues. Per the germline V gene, CDR1 is KGHSH and CDR2 is LQKENI. DNA for the CDR3: TGTGCCAGCTCGCCCCGGGGCGAGACCCAGTACTTC. It encodes CASSPRGETQYF.

The chain employs TRBV23-1 and TRBJ2-7; tentatively, D is TRBD2 (6 bases). TRBV23-1 is identified as an open reading frame with a role that is uncertain. Trimming pared 0 bases from V and 2 bases from J, leaving 11 bases between. The CDR3 is 15 residues long. The chain's CDR3 is CASSQSGRDPYEQYF. The CDR3, as DNA: TGCGCCAGCAGTCAATCTGGGCGGGACCCCTACGAGCAGTACTTC.